The clone carrying this T cell receptor beta chain showed up just a few times. The data were obtained in a study of T-cell memory formation after mild COVID-19. The CDR3 spans 16 residues. V shed 1 base and J shed 1 base, with 14 bases lying between them. CDR1 is SGHKS, CDR2 YYEKEE, per germline (reference sequence). Each CDR3 protein is one row after TCRdb ran MiXCR on the 5' RACE reads. The sample holds fewer than 110,000 distinct CDR3 sequences, about an eighth seen once. The receptor was derived from a man between 18 and 29 years old who had mild COVID-19 (a few samples of this study predate the infection). Cell type and time point are not known. The sample comprised PBMCs or a T cell subset sorted from them (not recorded which). The chain links TRBV5-5 to TRBJ1-1; the D gene is possibly TRBD1 (6 bases). CDR3 sequence reads: CASSLRGAGANTEAFF. The CDR3, as DNA: TGTGCCAGCAGCTTGCGGGGGGCAGGAGCGAACACTGAAGCTTTCTTT. The full variable domain, with the rest looked up from reference TRBV5-5 and TRBJ1-1, is DAGVTQSPTHLIKTRGQQVTLRCSPISGHKSVSWYQQVLGQGPQFIFQYYEKEERGRGNFPDRFSARQFPNYSSELNVNALLLGDSALYLCASSLRGAGANTEAFFGQGTRLTVV.